The source of this T cell receptor (beta chain) is a study of spatial heterogeneity in lung cancer. At the level of the study: There were consistently more beta-chain sequences detected than alpha-chain sequences. Raw sequencing reads included, on average, more than ten appearances of each unique TCR and UMI combination.

TCRdb reprocessed the 5' RACE reads with MiXCR, giving one entry per CDR3 protein. The sample carries under 85,000 distinct CDR3 sequences, roughly 8% recorded once. The V end lost 0 bases, the J end lost 0 bases, and 15 bases lay between the germline ends. CDR1 and CDR2 (germline): SQVTM, ANQGSEA. The CDR3 loop spans 16 amino acids. This clonotype was seen repeatedly, ten times or more. Time point: sample taken at primary tumor resection. Frozen PBMC, nontumor lung or tumor provided whole RNA, which was sequenced unsorted. The clonotype originates from a male donor with early-stage non-small cell lung cancer. V is TRBV29-1 and J is TRBJ2-7; perhaps TRBD1 as D (6 bases). The sequencing used PBMCs, collected at surgery. The CDR3 DNA is TGCAGCGTTGAAGATCCGACAGGTTATAGCTCCTACGAGCAGTACTTC. It yields the protein CSVEDPTGYSSYEQYF.